Listed below are T cell receptor beta chains from one sample, sequenced in a study of cytomegalovirus exposure and HLA in healthy donors. Sequencing used immunoSEQ multiplex PCR; TCRdb keeps in-frame clones, though not all of them. Its table lists around 130,000 clones. Sequencing used PBMCs. Receptors were obtained from a woman aged 55-69 years in good health and CMV-seronegative. CDR3s include the opening cysteine and the closing phenylalanine or tryptophan. The D gene is left open where the match is weak.

CDR3 protein: CASSLGQNYGYTF
CDR3 DNA: TGTGCCAGCAGCCTGGGACAGAACTATGGCTACACCTTC
D gene: TRBD1
V gene: TRBV14
J gene: TRBJ1-2

CDR3 protein: CASIGGGGAETQYF
CDR3 DNA: TGTGCCAGCATAGGGGGCGGGGGGGCCGAGACCCAGTACTTC
D gene: TRBD2
V gene: TRBV6-5
J gene: TRBJ2-5

CDR3 protein: CASSPTRDSRQGYGYTF
CDR3 DNA: TGTGCCAGCAGCCCGACCCGGGACAGCCGTCAGGGCTATGGCTACACCTTC
D gene: TRBD1
V gene: TRBV7-8
J gene: TRBJ1-2

CDR3 protein: CSVVGGQGSGANVLTF
CDR3 DNA: TGCAGCGTTGTCGGAGGACAGGGCTCTGGGGCCAACGTCCTGACTTTC
D gene: TRBD1
V gene: TRBV29-1
J gene: TRBJ2-6

CDR3 protein: CASSQDRGRVDTEAFF
CDR3 DNA: TGTGCCAGCAGCCAAGACCGCGGGAGGGTGGACACTGAAGCTTTCTTT
D gene: .
V gene: TRBV4-2
J gene: TRBJ1-1

CDR3 protein: CTSSPRDRVRESNQPQHF
CDR3 DNA: TGCACCAGCAGCCCCCGGGACAGGGTAAGGGAGAGCAATCAGCCCCAGCATTTT
D gene: .
V gene: TRBV1
J gene: TRBJ1-5

CDR3 protein: CARNLQGGVTEAFF
CDR3 DNA: TGTGCCAGAAATCTCCAGGGGGGAGTCACTGAAGCTTTCTTT
D gene: TRBD1
V gene: TRBV2
J gene: TRBJ1-1

CDR3 protein: CASSQDQGTGTSIPYGYTF
CDR3 DNA: TGTGCCAGCAGCCAAGATCAGGGGACAGGGACCTCTATTCCTTATGGCTACACCTTC
D gene: TRBD1
V gene: TRBV4-2
J gene: TRBJ1-2

CDR3 protein: CASSLRQAYGYTF
CDR3 DNA: TGTGCCAGCAGTTTACGGCAGGCCTATGGCTACACCTTC
D gene: .
V gene: TRBV28
J gene: TRBJ1-2

CDR3 protein: CASSPGQGSTEAFF
CDR3 DNA: TGTGCCAGCAGCCCCGGACAGGGGTCCACTGAAGCTTTCTTT
D gene: TRBD1
V gene: TRBV14
J gene: TRBJ1-1

CDR3 protein: CASRMTGLNTGELFF
CDR3 DNA: TGTGCCAGCAGGATGACAGGTTTGAACACCGGGGAGCTGTTTTTT
D gene: .
V gene: TRBV6-5
J gene: TRBJ2-2

CDR3 protein: CASSLTSGGVRGNEQYF
CDR3 DNA: TGCGCCAGCAGCTTGACTAGCGGGGGTGTGCGGGGGAACGAGCAGTACTTC
D gene: TRBD2
V gene: TRBV5-1
J gene: TRBJ2-7

CDR3 protein: CASSPRQGYEQYF
CDR3 DNA: TGTGCCAGCAGCCCGCGACAGGGCTACGAGCAGTACTTC
D gene: TRBD1
V gene: TRBV11-3
J gene: TRBJ2-7

CDR3 protein: CATETPTGGENYGYTF
CDR3 DNA: TGTGCCACCGAGACACCGACAGGGGGCGAAAACTATGGCTACACCTTC
D gene: TRBD1
V gene: TRBV6-6
J gene: TRBJ1-2

CDR3 protein: CASRALTGQGATVNQPQHF
CDR3 DNA: TGTGCCAGTAGGGCCCTCACGGGACAGGGGGCGACGGTCAATCAGCCCCAGCATTTT
D gene: TRBD1
V gene: TRBV19
J gene: TRBJ1-5

CDR3 protein: CASSSGQGVDYGYTF
CDR3 DNA: TGTGCCAGCAGTTCCGGACAGGGAGTAGACTATGGCTACACCTTC
D gene: TRBD1
V gene: TRBV6-5
J gene: TRBJ1-2

CDR3 protein: CASSLVLAGGTDTQYF
CDR3 DNA: TGTGCCAGCAGCTTAGTCCTAGCGGGGGGAACAGATACGCAGTATTTT
D gene: TRBD2
V gene: TRBV13
J gene: TRBJ2-3

CDR3 protein: CASGPPTGVTEAFF
CDR3 DNA: TGTGCTAGTGGACCCCCAACAGGGGTCACTGAAGCTTTCTTT
D gene: TRBD1
V gene: TRBV12-5
J gene: TRBJ1-1

CDR3 protein: CASSIVRLDRAADTQYF
CDR3 DNA: TGTGCCAGTAGTATAGTGCGCCTGGACAGGGCGGCAGATACGCAGTATTTT
D gene: TRBD1
V gene: TRBV19
J gene: TRBJ2-3

CDR3 protein: CASSVGGTSPPETQYF
CDR3 DNA: TGTGCCAGCAGCGTAGGAGGGACATCCCCTCCCGAGACCCAGTACTTC
D gene: .
V gene: TRBV9
J gene: TRBJ2-5

CDR3 protein: CASSYSRLGLQHF
CDR3 DNA: TGTGCCAGCAGTTACTCGAGGTTAGGATTGCAGCATTTT
D gene: .
V gene: TRBV6-5
J gene: TRBJ1-5

CDR3 protein: CASSPSTGAGNTIYF
CDR3 DNA: TGTGCCAGCTCACCTTCGACAGGGGCTGGAAACACCATATATTTT
D gene: TRBD1
V gene: TRBV18
J gene: TRBJ1-3

CDR3 protein: CASSFGQGSHEQYF
CDR3 DNA: TGCGCCAGCAGCTTCGGACAGGGTAGCCACGAGCAGTACTTC
D gene: TRBD1
V gene: TRBV5-1
J gene: TRBJ2-7

CDR3 protein: CASSPGTSGYNEQFF
CDR3 DNA: TGTGCCAGCAGTCCAGGGACTAGCGGCTACAATGAGCAGTTCTTC
D gene: TRBD2
V gene: TRBV6-5
J gene: TRBJ2-1

CDR3 protein: CASSFGASAGGYEQYF
CDR3 DNA: TGTGCCAGCAGCTTCGGGGCCTCGGCAGGGGGGTACGAGCAGTACTTC
D gene: .
V gene: TRBV5-5
J gene: TRBJ2-7

CDR3 protein: CASSPSQGGDTQYF
CDR3 DNA: TGTGCCAGCAGCCCCAGCCAGGGGGGAGATACGCAGTATTTT
D gene: .
V gene: TRBV13
J gene: TRBJ2-3

CDR3 protein: CASSIATGGNYGYTF
CDR3 DNA: TGTGCCAGTAGTATAGCGACAGGGGGGAACTATGGCTACACCTTC
D gene: TRBD1
V gene: TRBV19
J gene: TRBJ1-2

CDR3 protein: CASSPTDRGPYGYTF
CDR3 DNA: TGTGCCAGCAGCCCCACGGACAGGGGGCCCTATGGCTACACCTTC
D gene: TRBD1
V gene: TRBV11-2
J gene: TRBJ1-2

CDR3 protein: CASSPPKGRTSGSSEQFF
CDR3 DNA: TGTGCCAGCTCACCACCGAAGGGGAGGACTAGCGGGAGTAGTGAGCAGTTCTTC
D gene: TRBD2
V gene: TRBV18
J gene: TRBJ2-1

CDR3 protein: CASSPRRGNTNYGYTF
CDR3 DNA: TGTGCCAGCTCACCAAGGAGAGGGAATACTAACTATGGCTACACCTTC
D gene: .
V gene: TRBV18
J gene: TRBJ1-2

CDR3 protein: CASSLEAGGRETQYF
CDR3 DNA: TGCGCCAGCAGCTTGGAAGCGGGAGGGCGGGAGACCCAGTACTTC
D gene: TRBD2
V gene: TRBV5-1
J gene: TRBJ2-5

CDR3 protein: CASSSTGSFVTEAFF
CDR3 DNA: TGTGCCAGCAGCTCGACAGGGTCGTTTGTCACTGAAGCTTTCTTT
D gene: TRBD1
V gene: TRBV5-8
J gene: TRBJ1-1

CDR3 protein: CASRQGGNQPQHF
CDR3 DNA: TGTGCCAGCAGGCAAGGGGGCAATCAGCCCCAGCATTTT
D gene: .
V gene: TRBV28
J gene: TRBJ1-5

CDR3 protein: CASRYQQLAGKAGAQFF
CDR3 DNA: TGTGCCAGCAGGTACCAACAACTAGCGGGAAAAGCGGGGGCGCAGTTCTTC
D gene: TRBD2
V gene: TRBV2
J gene: TRBJ2-1

CDR3 protein: CASSSNNDIQPQHF
CDR3 DNA: TGTGCCAGCAGCTCCAACAATGACATTCAGCCCCAGCATTTT
D gene: .
V gene: TRBV7-9
J gene: TRBJ1-5